The present entry profiles one T cell receptor beta chain with its context. The antigen it recognizes is unknown. No much larger clone is present one base from it, and per-base qualities are unavailable. Patients with autoimmune disease history or receiving systemic immunosuppression were excluded from the trial. Peripheral blood for TCR sequencing was drawn from every dose cohort at baseline, at cycle 4 day 1 and at cycle 7 day 1. Samples were obtained from an open-label, multicenter, first-in-human phase I dose-escalation trial of ivuxolimab. Adults with locally advanced or metastatic melanoma, renal cell, hepatocellular, or head and neck squamous cell carcinoma were enrolled in the trial. Before TCR sequencing, CD4+ and CD8+ T cells were separately sorted from peripheral blood. Genomic DNA was extracted from sorted cells for sequencing of the TCRbeta CDR3 region. The immunoSEQ Assay was used for sequencing of TCRbeta CDR3 regions. TCRdb provides this immuneACCESS table in a form limited to in-frame rearrangements. Some clones are lacking; in checked studies, under half of them reflect an unresolved V gene, and why the rest are absent is not known. The sample has approximately 64,000 clones on record, roughly 87% of them singletons. The leading ten clones occupy over 2.5% of the sample.

The data are from a study of OX40 agonist ivuxolimab in advanced cancers. Concerning the study at large: Ivuxolimab was a fully human IgG2 agonistic monoclonal antibody targeting the costimulatory receptor OX40 (CD134). Intravenous ivuxolimab was administered to patients every 2 weeks at six dose levels: 0.01, 0.1, 0.3, 1.5, 3 and 10 mg/kg. Among the roughly 52 dose-escalation patients, approximately 20 had hepatocellular carcinoma, around 15 melanoma, 9 renal cell carcinoma and 9 head and neck cancer. In the dose-escalation cohort, 70% to 85% of patients were male, and the mean age was 60 years with a range of about 20 to 90. Patients were allowed to have had prior anti-PD-1, anti-PD-L1 or anti-CTLA-4 therapy, and more than 35% of the dose-escalation patients had been treated with checkpoint inhibitors. Partial responses occurred in three dose-escalation patients, of whom one had hepatocellular carcinoma and two had cutaneous melanoma. Peripheral TCRbeta sequencing aimed to test whether ivuxolimab altered TCR sequence diversity and caused clonal T-cell expansion. The paper describes the monotherapy dose-escalation part (N of about 47 patients) of the phase I trial of ivuxolimab. The study at large found these results: Clonal expansion of both CD4+ and CD8+ blood T cells was observed from baseline to week 6 at doses 0.1 to 3.0 mg/kg. After ivuxolimab, more expanded clones were found on average in CD8+ T cells than in CD4+ T cells. Antigen specificity was not determined for the clonally expanded peripheral T cells. Low levels of normalized T-cell clonal expansion were also seen in some patients who did not respond. In the 0.1-3.0 mg/kg groups, partial responders had among the lowest normalized peripheral clonal expansion, particularly in CD8+ T cells.

Trimming at the junction amounts to 5 bases on V and 5 bases on J, and the germline ends lie 13 bases apart. The CDR3 goes from the cysteine to the phenylalanine over 13 residues. The read is trimmed to its CDR3 DNA, 39 bases read in frame from base 1. Reading the germline V gene gives CDR1 KGHSH and CDR2 LQKENI. The chain is encoded by TRBV18 joined to TRBJ2-7; a weak D assignment points to TRBD1 (6 bases agree). The sample here was CD4+ or CD8+ T cells sorted from blood, taken in a trial of the OX40 agonist ivuxolimab. The TCR originated in an adult with an advanced solid tumor such as melanoma, head and neck, liver or kidney cancer. For the CDR3, the sequence is CASSSRQGNEQYF. The DNA sequence is as follows: TGTGCCAGCTCAAGCCGGCAGGGGAACGAGCAGTACTTC.